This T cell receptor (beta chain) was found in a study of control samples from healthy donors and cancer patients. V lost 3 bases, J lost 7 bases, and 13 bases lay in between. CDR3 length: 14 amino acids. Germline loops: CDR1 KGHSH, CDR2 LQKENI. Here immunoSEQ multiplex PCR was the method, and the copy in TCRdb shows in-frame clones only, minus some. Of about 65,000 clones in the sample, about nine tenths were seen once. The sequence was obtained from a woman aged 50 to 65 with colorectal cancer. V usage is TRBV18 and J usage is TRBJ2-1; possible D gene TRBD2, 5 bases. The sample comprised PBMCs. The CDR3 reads CASSPLLVGNEQFF. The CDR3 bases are TGTGCCAGCTCACCTCTACTAGTTGGGAATGAGCAGTTCTTC.